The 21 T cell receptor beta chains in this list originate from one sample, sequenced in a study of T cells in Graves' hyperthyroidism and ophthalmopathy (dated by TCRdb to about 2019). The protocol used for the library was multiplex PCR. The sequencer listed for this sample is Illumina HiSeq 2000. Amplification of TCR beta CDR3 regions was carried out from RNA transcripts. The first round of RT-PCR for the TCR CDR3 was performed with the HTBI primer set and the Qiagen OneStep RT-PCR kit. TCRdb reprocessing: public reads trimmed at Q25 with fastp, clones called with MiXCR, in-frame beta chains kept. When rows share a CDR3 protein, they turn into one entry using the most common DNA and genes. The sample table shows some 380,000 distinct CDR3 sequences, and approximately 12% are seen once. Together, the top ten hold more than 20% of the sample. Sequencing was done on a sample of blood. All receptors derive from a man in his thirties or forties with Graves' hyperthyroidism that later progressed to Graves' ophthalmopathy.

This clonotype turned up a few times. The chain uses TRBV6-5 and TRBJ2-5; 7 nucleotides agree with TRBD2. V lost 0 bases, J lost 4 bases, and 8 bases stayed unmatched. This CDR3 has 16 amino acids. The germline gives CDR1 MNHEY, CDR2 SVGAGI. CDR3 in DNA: TGTGCCAGCAGTTACTCGAATCGGGGGGTTGGAGAGACCCAGTACTTC. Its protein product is CASSYSNRGVGETQYF.

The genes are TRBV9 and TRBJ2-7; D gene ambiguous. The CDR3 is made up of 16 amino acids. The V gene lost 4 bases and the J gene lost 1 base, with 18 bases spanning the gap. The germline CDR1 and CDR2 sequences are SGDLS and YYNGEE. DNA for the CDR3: TGTGCCAGCAGCCGATGGAGTGTCTCCCGTTCCTACGAGCAGTACTTC. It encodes CASSRWSVSRSYEQYF.

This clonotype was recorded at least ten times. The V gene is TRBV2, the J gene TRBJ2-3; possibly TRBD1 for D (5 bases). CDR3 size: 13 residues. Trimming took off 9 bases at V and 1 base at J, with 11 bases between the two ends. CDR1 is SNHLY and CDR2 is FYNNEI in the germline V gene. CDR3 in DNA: TGTGCCAGTGGAACAGGACGCACAGATACGCAGTATTTT. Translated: CASGTGRTDTQYF.

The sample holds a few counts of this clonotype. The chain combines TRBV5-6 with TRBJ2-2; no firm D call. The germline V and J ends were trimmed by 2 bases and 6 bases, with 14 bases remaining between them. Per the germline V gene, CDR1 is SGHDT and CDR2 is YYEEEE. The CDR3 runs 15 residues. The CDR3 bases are TGTGCCAGCAGCTTAGAAGGAGTCGGTGCCGGGGAGCTGTTTTTT. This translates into CASSLEGVGAGELFF.

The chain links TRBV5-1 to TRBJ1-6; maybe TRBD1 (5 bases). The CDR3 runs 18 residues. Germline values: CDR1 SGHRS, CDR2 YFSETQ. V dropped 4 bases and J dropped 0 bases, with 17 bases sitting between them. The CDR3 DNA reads TGCGCCAGCAGCCCGAGACAGAGACGGAGCTCCTATAATTCACCCCTCCACTTT. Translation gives CASSPRQRRSSYNSPLHF.

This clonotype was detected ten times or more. The CDR3 sequence: CASSSSTGVKFYGYTF. CDR3 bases: TGTGCCAGCAGTTCGTCAACAGGGGTCAAGTTCTATGGCTACACCTTC. V gene TRBV27 combines with J gene TRBJ1-2; 7 positions match TRBD1. J was trimmed by 4 bases and V by 4 bases; bases with no gene match: 12. The length of the CDR3 is 16 residues. Germline assignment: CDR1 MNHEY and CDR2 SMNVEV (reference sequence).

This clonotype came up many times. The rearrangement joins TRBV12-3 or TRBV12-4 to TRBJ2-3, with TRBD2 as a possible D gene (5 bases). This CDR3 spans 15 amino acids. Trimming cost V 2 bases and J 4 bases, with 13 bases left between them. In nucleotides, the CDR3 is TGTGCCAGCAGTTTAAGTCTAGCCCTCTCAGATACGCAGTATTTT. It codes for CASSLSLALSDTQYF.

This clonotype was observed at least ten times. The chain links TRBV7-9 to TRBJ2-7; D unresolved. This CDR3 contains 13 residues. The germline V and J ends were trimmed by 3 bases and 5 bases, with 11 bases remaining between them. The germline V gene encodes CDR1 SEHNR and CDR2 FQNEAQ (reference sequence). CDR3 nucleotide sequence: TGTGCCAGCAGCTTTTCGGCGTATCACGAGCAGTACTTC. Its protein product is CASSFSAYHEQYF.

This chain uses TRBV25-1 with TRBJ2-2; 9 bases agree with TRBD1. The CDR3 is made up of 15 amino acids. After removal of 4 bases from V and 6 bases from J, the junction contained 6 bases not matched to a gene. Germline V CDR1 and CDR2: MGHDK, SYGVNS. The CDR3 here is CASSGGTGYPGELFF. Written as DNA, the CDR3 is TGTGCCAGCAGTGGTGGGACAGGGTACCCCGGGGAGCTGTTTTTT.

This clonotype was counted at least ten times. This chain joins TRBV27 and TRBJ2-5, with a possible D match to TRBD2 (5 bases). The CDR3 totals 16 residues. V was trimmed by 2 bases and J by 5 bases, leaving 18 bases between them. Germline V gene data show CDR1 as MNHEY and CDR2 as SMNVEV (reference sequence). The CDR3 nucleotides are TGTGCCAGCAGTTTAAAGGCGGGCTACCGGACGGAGACCCAGTACTTC. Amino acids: CASSLKAGYRTETQYF.

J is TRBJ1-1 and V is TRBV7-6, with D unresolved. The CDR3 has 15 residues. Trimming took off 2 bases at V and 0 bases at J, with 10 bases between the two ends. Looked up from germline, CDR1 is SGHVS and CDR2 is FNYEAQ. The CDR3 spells CASSLMAGLNTEAFF. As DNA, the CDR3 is TGTGCCAGCAGCTTAATGGCGGGTTTGAACACTGAAGCTTTCTTT. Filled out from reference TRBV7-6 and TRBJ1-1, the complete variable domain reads GAGVSQSPRYKVTKRGQDVALRCDPISGHVSLYWYRQALGQGPEFLTYFNYEAQQDKSGLPNDRFSAERPEGSISTLTIQRTEQRDSAMYRCASSLMAGLNTEAFFGQGTRLTVV.

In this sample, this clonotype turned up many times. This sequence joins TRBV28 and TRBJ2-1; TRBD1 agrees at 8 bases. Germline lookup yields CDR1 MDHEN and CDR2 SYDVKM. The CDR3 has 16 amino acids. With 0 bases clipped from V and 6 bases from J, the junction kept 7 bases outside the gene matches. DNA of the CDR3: TGTGCCAGCAGTTTATGGGACAGGGAAGGTATCAATGAGCAGTTCTTC. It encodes CASSLWDREGINEQFF.

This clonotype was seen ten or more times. The DNA for the CDR3 is TGTGCCAGCAGTTCGGCAGGGATTAATGAAAAACTGTTTTTT. It specifies CASSSAGINEKLFF. The genes are TRBV12-3 or TRBV12-4 and TRBJ1-4, with a tentative D call TRBD1 (5 bases). The CDR3 runs 14 residues. Trimming removed 4 bases at V and 4 bases at J, with 10 bases between.

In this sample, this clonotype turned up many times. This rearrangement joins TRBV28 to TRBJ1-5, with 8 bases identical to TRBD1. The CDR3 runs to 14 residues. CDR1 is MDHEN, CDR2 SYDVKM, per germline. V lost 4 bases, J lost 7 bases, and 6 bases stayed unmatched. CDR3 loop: CASSWSTGVQPQHF. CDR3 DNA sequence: TGTGCCAGCAGTTGGTCGACAGGGGTGCAGCCCCAGCATTTT.

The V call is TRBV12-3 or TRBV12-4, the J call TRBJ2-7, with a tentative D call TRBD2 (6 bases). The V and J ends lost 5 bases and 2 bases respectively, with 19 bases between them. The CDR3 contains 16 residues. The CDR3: CASSPRKEGWTYEQYF. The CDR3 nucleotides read TGTGCCAGCAGTCCCCGAAAGGAGGGGTGGACCTACGAGCAGTACTTC.

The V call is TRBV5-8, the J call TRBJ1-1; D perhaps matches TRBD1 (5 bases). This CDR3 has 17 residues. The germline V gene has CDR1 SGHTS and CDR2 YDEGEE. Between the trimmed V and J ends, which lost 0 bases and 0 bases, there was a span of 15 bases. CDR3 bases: TGTGCCAGCAGCTTGGCGGAGGGCGCGGGGGTGAACACTGAAGCTTTCTTT. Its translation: CASSLAEGAGVNTEAFF.

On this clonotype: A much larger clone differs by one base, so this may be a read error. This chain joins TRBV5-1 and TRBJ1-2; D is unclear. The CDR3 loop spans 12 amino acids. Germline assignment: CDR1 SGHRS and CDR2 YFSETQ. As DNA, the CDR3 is TGCACCAGCAGCTTGACGAGTTATGGCTACACCTTC. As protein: CTSSLTSYGYTF.

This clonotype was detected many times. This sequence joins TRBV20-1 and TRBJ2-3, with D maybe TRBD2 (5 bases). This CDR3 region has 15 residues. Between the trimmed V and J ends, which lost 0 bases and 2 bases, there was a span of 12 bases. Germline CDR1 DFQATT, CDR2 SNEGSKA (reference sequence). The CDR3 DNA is TGCAGTGCTAGAGATCGACGGGATGACACAGATACGCAGTATTTT. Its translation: CSARDRRDDTDTQYF.

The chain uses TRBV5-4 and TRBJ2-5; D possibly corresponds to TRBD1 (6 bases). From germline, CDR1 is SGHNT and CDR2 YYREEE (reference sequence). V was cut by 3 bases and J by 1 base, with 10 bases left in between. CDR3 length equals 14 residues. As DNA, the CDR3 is TGTGCCAGCAGCTCCGGACAGACCCAAGAGACCCAGTACTTC. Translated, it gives CASSSGQTQETQYF.

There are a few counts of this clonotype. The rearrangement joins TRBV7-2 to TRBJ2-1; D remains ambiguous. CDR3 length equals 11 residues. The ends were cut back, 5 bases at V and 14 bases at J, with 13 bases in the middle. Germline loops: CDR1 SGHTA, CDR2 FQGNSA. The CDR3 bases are TGTGCCAGCAGCCTGGCGGATATAGAGTTCTTC. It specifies CASSLADIEFF.

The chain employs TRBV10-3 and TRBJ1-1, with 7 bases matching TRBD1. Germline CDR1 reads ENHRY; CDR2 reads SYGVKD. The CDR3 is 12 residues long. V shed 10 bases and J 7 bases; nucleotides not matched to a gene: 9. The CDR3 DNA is TGTGCCACGTCACAGGGGTCGGTTGAAGCTTTCTTT. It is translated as CATSQGSVEAFF.